The present TCR beta chain was sequenced within a study of blood T cell repertoires in COVID-19. Germline CDR1 is KGHDR and CDR2 is SFDVKD. Losses at the gene ends were 5 bases for V and 7 bases for J; bases not matched to a gene: 4. This CDR3 has 14 residues. Measured with immunoSEQ multiplex PCR; TCRdb has only the in-frame clones, and not every one. Among 230,000 or so clones, around 80% were seen once, and the ten largest hold 5.1%. The rearrangement uses TRBV24-1 and TRBJ2-1; 10 bases are a match to TRBD1. The receptor comes from a human donor in a cohort sampled during active COVID-19. The sequencing input was peripheral blood. CDR3 residues: CATSGDRGPNEQFF. As DNA, the CDR3 is TGTGCCACCAGTGGGGACAGGGGACCGAATGAGCAGTTCTTC.